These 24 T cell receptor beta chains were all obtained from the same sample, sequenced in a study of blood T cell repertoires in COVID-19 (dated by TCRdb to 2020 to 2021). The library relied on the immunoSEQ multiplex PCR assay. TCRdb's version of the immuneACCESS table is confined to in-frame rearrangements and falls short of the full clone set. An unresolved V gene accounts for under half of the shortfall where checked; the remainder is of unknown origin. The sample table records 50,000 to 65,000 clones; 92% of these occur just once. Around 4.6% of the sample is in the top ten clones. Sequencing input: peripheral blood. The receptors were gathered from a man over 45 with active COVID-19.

CDR3 protein: CASSPTGRNTEAFF. In DNA, the CDR3 is TGTGCCAGCAGCCCGACAGGGAGGAACACTGAAGCTTTCTTT. V is TRBV7-9 and J is TRBJ1-1, with 7 positions matching TRBD1. The CDR3 extends over 14 amino acids. After removal of 5 bases from V and 1 base from J, the junction contained 4 bases not matched to a gene. Germline V gene lookup returns CDR1 SEHNR and CDR2 FQNEAQ (reference sequence).

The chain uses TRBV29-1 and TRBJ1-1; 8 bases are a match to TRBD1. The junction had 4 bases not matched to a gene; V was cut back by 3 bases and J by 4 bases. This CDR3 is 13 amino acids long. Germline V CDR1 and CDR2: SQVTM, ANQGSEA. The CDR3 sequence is CSVEDREGTEAFF. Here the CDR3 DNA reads TGCAGCGTTGAGGACAGGGAGGGCACTGAAGCTTTCTTT.

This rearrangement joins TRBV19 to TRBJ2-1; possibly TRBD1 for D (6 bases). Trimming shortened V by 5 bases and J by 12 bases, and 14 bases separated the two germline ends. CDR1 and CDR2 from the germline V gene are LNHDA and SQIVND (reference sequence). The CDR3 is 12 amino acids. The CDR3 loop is CASSLIQGPQFF. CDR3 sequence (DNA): TGTGCCAGTAGTCTCATACAGGGACCGCAGTTCTTC.

The CDR3 here is CASSLTSGTSYNEQFF. CDR3 in DNA: TGTGCCAGCAGCTTGACTAGCGGGACCTCCTACAATGAGCAGTTCTTC. The genes are TRBV7-9 and TRBJ2-1; 11 nucleotides align to TRBD2. V shed 3 bases and J 0 bases; nucleotides not matched to a gene: 1. This CDR3 region has 16 residues. The germline CDR1 and CDR2 sequences are SEHNR and FQNEAQ (reference sequence).

Written as DNA, the CDR3 is TGCGCCAGCAGCTTGGTCGGGACAAATGCCTACGAGCAGTACTTC. Its translation: CASSLVGTNAYEQYF. The rearrangement links TRBV5-1 to TRBJ2-7; D might be TRBD1 (6 bases). Germline CDR1 reads SGHRS; CDR2 reads YFSETQ. V lost 0 bases and J lost 2, with 12 bases in between. The CDR3 runs 15 residues.

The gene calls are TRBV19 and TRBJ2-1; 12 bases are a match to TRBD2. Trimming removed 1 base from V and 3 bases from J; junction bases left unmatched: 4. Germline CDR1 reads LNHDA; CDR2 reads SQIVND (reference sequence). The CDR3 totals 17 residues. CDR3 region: CASSIGRTSGNYNEQFF. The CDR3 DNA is TGTGCCAGTAGTATAGGAAGGACTAGCGGGAACTACAATGAGCAGTTCTTC.

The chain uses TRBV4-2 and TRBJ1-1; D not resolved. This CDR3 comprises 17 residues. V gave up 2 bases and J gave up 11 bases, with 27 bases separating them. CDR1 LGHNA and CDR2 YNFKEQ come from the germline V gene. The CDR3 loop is CASSQLGLEGYGLQAFF. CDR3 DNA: TGTGCCAGCAGCCAACTAGGGCTTGAGGGCTACGGGCTCCAGGCTTTCTTT.

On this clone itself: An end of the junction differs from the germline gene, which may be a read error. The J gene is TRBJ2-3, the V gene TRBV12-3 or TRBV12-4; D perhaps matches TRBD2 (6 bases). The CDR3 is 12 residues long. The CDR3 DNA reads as TGTGCCAGCAGTTTGGCCAACACGGGGACTGTCTTT. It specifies CASSLANTGTVF.

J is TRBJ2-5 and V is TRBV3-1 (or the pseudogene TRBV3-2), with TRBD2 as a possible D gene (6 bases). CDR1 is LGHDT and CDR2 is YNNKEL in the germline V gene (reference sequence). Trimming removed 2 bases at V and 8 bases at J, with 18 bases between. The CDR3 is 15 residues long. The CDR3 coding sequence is TGTGCCAGCAGCCAACGGCTCGGCGGGGCCGGTACCCAGTACTTC. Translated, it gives CASSQRLGGAGTQYF.

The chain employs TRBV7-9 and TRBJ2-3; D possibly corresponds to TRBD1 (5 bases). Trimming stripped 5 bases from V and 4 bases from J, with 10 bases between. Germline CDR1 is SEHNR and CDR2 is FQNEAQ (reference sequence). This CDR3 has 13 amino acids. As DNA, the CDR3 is TGTGCCAGCAGCCCTAGGGGCCCAGATACGCAGTATTTT. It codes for CASSPRGPDTQYF.

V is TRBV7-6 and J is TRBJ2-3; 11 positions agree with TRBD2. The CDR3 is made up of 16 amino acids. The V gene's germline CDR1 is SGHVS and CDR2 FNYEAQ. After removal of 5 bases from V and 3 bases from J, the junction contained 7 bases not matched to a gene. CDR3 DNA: TGTGCCAGCAGCCCACTAGCGGGGGCGGTAACAGATACGCAGTATTTT. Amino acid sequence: CASSPLAGAVTDTQYF.

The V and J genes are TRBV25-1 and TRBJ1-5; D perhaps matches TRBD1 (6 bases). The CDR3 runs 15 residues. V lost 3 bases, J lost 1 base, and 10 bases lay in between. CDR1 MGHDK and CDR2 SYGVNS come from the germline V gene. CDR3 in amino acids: CASSEHRVSNQPQHF. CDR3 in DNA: TGTGCCAGCAGTGAGCACAGGGTCAGCAATCAGCCCCAGCATTTT.

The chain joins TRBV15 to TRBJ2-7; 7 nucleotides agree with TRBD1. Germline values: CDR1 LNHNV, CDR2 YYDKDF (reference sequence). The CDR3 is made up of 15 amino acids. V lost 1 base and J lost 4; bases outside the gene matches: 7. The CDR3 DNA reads TGTGCCACCAGCAGAGGGGGGACAGCAATTTACGAGCAGTACTTC. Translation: CATSRGGTAIYEQYF.

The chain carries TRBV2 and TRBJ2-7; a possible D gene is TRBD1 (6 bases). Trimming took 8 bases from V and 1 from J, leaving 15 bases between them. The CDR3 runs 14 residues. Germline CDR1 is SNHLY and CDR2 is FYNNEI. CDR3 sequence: CASVLRGTSYEQYF. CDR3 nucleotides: TGTGCCAGCGTACTGAGGGGGACATCCTACGAGCAGTACTTC.

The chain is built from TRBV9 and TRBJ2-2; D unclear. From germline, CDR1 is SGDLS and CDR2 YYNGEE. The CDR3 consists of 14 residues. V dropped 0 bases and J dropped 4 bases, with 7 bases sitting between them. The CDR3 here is CASSVGHGTGELFF. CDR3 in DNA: TGTGCCAGCAGCGTAGGTCACGGCACCGGGGAGCTGTTTTTT.

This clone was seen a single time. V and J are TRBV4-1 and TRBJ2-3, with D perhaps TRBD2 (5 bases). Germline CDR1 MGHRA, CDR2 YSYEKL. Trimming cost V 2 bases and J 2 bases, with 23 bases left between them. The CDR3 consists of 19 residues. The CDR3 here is CASSQLIGVLERNTDTQYF. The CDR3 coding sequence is TGCGCCAGCAGCCAACTTATAGGAGTCCTAGAGCGGAACACAGATACGCAGTATTTT.

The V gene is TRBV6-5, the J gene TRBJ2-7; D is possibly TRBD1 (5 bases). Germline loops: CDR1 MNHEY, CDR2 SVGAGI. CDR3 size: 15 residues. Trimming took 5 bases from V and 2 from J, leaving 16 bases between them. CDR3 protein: CASSPSGRAPYEQYF. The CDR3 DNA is TGTGCCAGCAGTCCTTCGGGCAGGGCACCCTACGAGCAGTACTTC.

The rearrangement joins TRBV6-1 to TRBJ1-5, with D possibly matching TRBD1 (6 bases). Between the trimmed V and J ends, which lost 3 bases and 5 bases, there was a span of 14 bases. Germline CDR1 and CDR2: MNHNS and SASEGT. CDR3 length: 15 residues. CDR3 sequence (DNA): TGTGCCAGCAGTGACCAACAGGGTACGCATCAGCCCCAGCATTTT. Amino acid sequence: CASSDQQGTHQPQHF.

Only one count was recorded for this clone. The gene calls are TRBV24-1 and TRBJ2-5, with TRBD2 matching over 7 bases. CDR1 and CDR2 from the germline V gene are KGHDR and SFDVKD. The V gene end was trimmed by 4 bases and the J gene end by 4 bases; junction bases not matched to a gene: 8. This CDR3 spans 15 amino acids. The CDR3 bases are TGTGCCACCAGTGACCAGACTAGCCAGGTAGAGACCCAGTACTTC. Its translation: CATSDQTSQVETQYF.

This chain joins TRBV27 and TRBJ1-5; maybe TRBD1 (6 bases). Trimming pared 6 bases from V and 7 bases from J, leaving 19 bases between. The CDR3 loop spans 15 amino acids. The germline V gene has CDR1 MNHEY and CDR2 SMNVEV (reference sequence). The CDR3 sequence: CASSESQGRGQPQHF. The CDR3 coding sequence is TGTGCCAGCAGCGAGTCGCAAGGGAGGGGGCAGCCCCAGCATTTT.

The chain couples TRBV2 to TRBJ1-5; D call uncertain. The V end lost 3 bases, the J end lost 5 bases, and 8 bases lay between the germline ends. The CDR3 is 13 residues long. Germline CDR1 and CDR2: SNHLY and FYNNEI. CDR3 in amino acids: CASSEDWDQPQHF. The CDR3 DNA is TGTGCCAGCAGTGAGGACTGGGATCAGCCCCAGCATTTT.

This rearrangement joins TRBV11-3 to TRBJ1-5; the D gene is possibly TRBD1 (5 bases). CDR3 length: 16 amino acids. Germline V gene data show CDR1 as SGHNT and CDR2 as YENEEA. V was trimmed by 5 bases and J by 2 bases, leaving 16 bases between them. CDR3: CASSISGSVGNQPQHF. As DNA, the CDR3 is TGTGCCAGCAGCATCTCAGGGTCCGTTGGCAATCAGCCCCAGCATTTT.

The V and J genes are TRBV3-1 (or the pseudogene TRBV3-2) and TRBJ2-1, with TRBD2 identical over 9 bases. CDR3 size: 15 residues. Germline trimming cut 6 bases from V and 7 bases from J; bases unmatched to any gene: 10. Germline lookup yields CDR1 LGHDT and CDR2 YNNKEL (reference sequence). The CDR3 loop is CASSPLGGRVNEQFF. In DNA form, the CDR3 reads TGTGCCAGCAGTCCCCTAGGCGGGAGGGTTAATGAGCAGTTCTTC.

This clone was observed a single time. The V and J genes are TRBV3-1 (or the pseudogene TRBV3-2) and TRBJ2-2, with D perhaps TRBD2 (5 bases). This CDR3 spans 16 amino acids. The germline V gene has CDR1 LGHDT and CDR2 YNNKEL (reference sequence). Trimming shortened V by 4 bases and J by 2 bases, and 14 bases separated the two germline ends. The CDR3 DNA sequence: TGTGCCAGCAGCCTTACCACTAGTTCCAACACCGGGGAGCTGTTTTTT. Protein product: CASSLTTSSNTGELFF.